Below are 28 T cell receptor beta chains sequenced from a single sample in a study of blood T cell repertoires in COVID-19. Assay used: immunoSEQ multiplex PCR; TCRdb lists only in-frame clones, some missing. The table lists tens of thousands of clones, roughly 82% of them singletons, with approximately 7.7% in the top ten. Specimen: peripheral blood. Receptors were obtained from a woman aged 80 or older with acute or convalescent COVID-19.

The chain recombines TRBV18 with TRBJ2-1; 13 bases are a match to TRBD2. The V and J ends lost 8 bases and 9 bases, in that order; junction bases with no gene match: 7. This CDR3 contains 14 residues. The V gene's germline CDR1 is KGHSH and CDR2 LQKENI. The CDR3 nucleotides read TGTGCCAGCGCACTAGCGGGGGGGCAGGTTGAGCAGTTCTTC. It specifies CASALAGGQVEQFF. Drawing the rest from reference TRBV18 and TRBJ2-1, the complete variable domain is NAGVMQNPRHLVRRRGQEARLRCSPMKGHSHVYWYRQLPEEGLKFMVYLQKENIIDESGMPKERFSAEFPKEGPSILRIQQVVRGDSAAYFCASALAGGQVEQFFGPGTRLTVL.

The rearrangement joins TRBV7-2 to TRBJ2-7; D is unresolved. Germline V lookup: CDR1 SGHTA, CDR2 FQGNSA. The CDR3 sequence is 13 residues long. V lost 5 bases and J lost 7, with 15 bases in between. CDR3 in amino acids: CASSLTSRWEQYF. The DNA of the CDR3 is TGTGCCAGCAGCCTAACGAGTCGCTGGGAGCAGTACTTC.

The V gene is TRBV7-9, the J gene TRBJ1-5; D remains unclear. In germline, CDR1 is SEHNR, CDR2 FQNEAQ (reference sequence). CDR3 length: 14 residues. V was pared by 5 bases and J by 2 bases, with 10 bases between. In DNA, the CDR3 is TGTGCCAGCAGCCAATTCGGGGGCAATCAGCCCCAGCATTTT. This codes for CASSQFGGNQPQHF.

V gene TRBV7-2 combines with J gene TRBJ2-5; 7 bases match TRBD2. V was pared by 4 bases and J by 4 bases, with 6 bases of the junction left unmatched. This CDR3 is 14 amino acids long. From germline, CDR1 is SGHTA and CDR2 FQGNSA. This CDR3 reads CASSWGGSGETQYF. The CDR3 DNA sequence: TGTGCCAGCAGCTGGGGGGGTTCAGGAGAGACCCAGTACTTC.

This chain uses TRBV12-3 or TRBV12-4 with TRBJ1-5; D is undetermined. Trimming removed 6 bases from V and 3 bases from J, with 9 bases in between. The CDR3 is 13 residues long. The CDR3 region is CASSLGLNQPQHF. The CDR3 DNA sequence: TGTGCCAGCAGCCTAGGACTCAATCAGCCCCAGCATTTT.

The V and J genes are TRBV4-2 and TRBJ2-1; D is unresolved. Germline CDR1 reads LGHNA; CDR2 reads YNFKEQ. V lost 0 bases, J lost 5 bases, and 8 bases lay in between. CDR3 length: 14 residues. The CDR3 nucleotides read TGTGCCAGCAGCCAAGAGTGGAGCGACAATGAGCAGTTCTTC. It specifies CASSQEWSDNEQFF.

This clone was counted a few times. As DNA, the CDR3 is TGTGCCAGCAGTGAAGACAGGGGTCTAGCCAAAAACATTCAGTACTTC. Translating gives CASSEDRGLAKNIQYF. The J gene is TRBJ2-4, the V gene TRBV2; 7 bases align to TRBD1. Germline V gene lookup returns CDR1 SNHLY and CDR2 FYNNEI. The CDR3 spans 16 residues. V shed 1 base, J shed 0 bases, and the junction held 3 bases outside the gene matches.

This clone was recorded only once. CDR3 in amino acids: CASGGTGDIYGYTF. CDR3 sequence (DNA): TGCGCCAGCGGTGGGACAGGGGATATCTATGGCTACACCTTC. The V and J genes are TRBV10-2 and TRBJ1-2, with 10 bases lining up with TRBD1. The CDR3 consists of 14 residues. The trim removed 8 bases at V and 4 bases at J, leaving 7 bases unmatched. In germline, CDR1 is WSHSY, CDR2 SAAADI.

The chain joins TRBV6-6 to TRBJ2-1; 9 bases match TRBD2. In germline, CDR1 is MNHNY, CDR2 SVGAGI (reference sequence). CDR3 length equals 16 residues. J gave up 7 bases and V 8 bases, and 15 bases lay outside the gene matches. CDR3 DNA: TGTGCCAGCCGGACGCGGGGACTAGCCTTGGAAAATGAGCAGTTCTTC. Translation: CASRTRGLALENEQFF.

V usage is TRBV2 and J usage is TRBJ1-1; 12 bases agree with TRBD1. There are 17 residues in the CDR3. Germline V gene sequence: CDR1 SNHLY, CDR2 FYNNEI. V trimming: 10 bases; J trimming: 6 bases; junction bases outside the gene matches: 18. The CDR3 DNA is TGTGCCACTCGAAAAGGGACAGGGGGCTGGGGCGCGGCTGAAGCTTTCTTT. Amino acid sequence: CATRKGTGGWGAAEAFF.

The chain has TRBV25-1 and TRBJ2-5; perhaps TRBD2 as D (6 bases). The CDR3 totals 13 residues. In germline, CDR1 is MGHDK, CDR2 SYGVNS. V lost 5 bases, J lost 5 bases, and 12 bases lay in between. The CDR3 region has the DNA TGTGCCAGCAGTCGCGCGGGACTGGAGACCCAGTACTTC. It encodes CASSRAGLETQYF.

This chain connects TRBV7-6 to TRBJ2-7; D remains ambiguous. The germline V and J ends were trimmed by 5 bases and 4 bases, with 21 bases remaining between them. Looked up from germline, CDR1 is SGHVS and CDR2 is FNYEAQ. The CDR3 consists of 16 residues. The CDR3 nucleotides are TGTGCCAGCAGCCCAATAGTGGCAGGCCTAAGATACGAGCAGTACTTC. Protein: CASSPIVAGLRYEQYF.

This sequence joins TRBV2 and TRBJ1-1; D not resolved. CDR1 and CDR2 from the germline V gene are SNHLY and FYNNEI. V was trimmed by 8 bases and J by 10 bases, leaving 11 bases between them. The CDR3 extends over 10 amino acids. The chain's CDR3 is CASSGIGAFF. Here the CDR3 DNA reads TGTGCCAGCTCGGGGATAGGAGCTTTCTTT.

The chain recombines TRBV2 with TRBJ1-1; D ambiguous. The CDR3 covers 14 residues. The V and J ends lost 4 bases and 1 base respectively, with 10 bases between them. Germline V gene lookup returns CDR1 SNHLY and CDR2 FYNNEI. The DNA for the CDR3 is TGTGCCAGCAGTGGGCAAGGAGCGAACACTGAAGCTTTCTTT. Translation: CASSGQGANTEAFF.

This chain links TRBV5-1 with TRBJ1-1; possibly TRBD1 for D (5 bases). Germline V gene data show CDR1 as SGHRS and CDR2 as YFSETQ. This CDR3 has 15 residues. V shed 1 base and J shed 6 bases, with 16 bases lying between them. CDR3 sequence: CASSLLGGGPSEAFF. Here the CDR3 DNA reads TGCGCCAGCAGCTTGTTAGGCGGGGGACCGTCTGAAGCTTTCTTT.

The genes are TRBV19 and TRBJ1-1; D is unresolved. This CDR3 has 13 residues. Trimming pared 7 bases from V and 5 bases from J, leaving 14 bases between. The V gene's germline CDR1 is LNHDA and CDR2 SQIVND (reference sequence). The CDR3 DNA reads as TGTGCCAGTATCCCAACCCAGAAGACTGAAGCTTTCTTT. Amino acid sequence: CASIPTQKTEAFF.

This chain links TRBV9 with TRBJ2-2; 9 bases agree with TRBD1. The junction had 10 bases not matched to a gene; V was cut back by 3 bases and J by 7 bases. CDR1 is SGDLS, CDR2 YYNGEE, per germline. CDR3 length equals 16 residues. CDR3 DNA sequence: TGTGCCAGCAGCGGGGGACAGGGTTCAATTTTCGGGGAGCTGTTTTTT. It encodes CASSGGQGSIFGELFF.

This clone appeared a few times. The chain combines TRBV9 with TRBJ2-3; 11 bases line up with TRBD1. Trimming at V came to 4 bases and at J to 2 bases, leaving 15 bases not matched to a gene. Germline CDR1 reads SGDLS; CDR2 reads YYNGEE. The CDR3 length is 19 residues. The CDR3 DNA reads TGTGCCAGCAGCCCACGGGACAGGGGGTCTAGCGGACACACAGATACGCAGTATTTT. Translating gives CASSPRDRGSSGHTDTQYF.

The chain uses TRBV25-1 and TRBJ1-4; D possibly corresponds to TRBD1 (5 bases). Germline V gene data show CDR1 as MGHDK and CDR2 as SYGVNS. The germline V and J ends were trimmed by 2 bases and 2 bases, with 9 bases remaining between them. The CDR3 runs to 15 residues. DNA for the CDR3: TGTGCCAGCAGTGAAAAGACAGTTACTAATGAAAAACTGTTTTTT. This sequence encodes CASSEKTVTNEKLFF.

This chain links TRBV12-5 with TRBJ1-5; tentative D call: TRBD1 (5 bases). Trimming removed 5 bases from V and 1 base from J, with 12 bases in between. Germline CDR1 LGHNT, CDR2 FRNRAP. The CDR3 extends over 15 amino acids. Here the CDR3 DNA reads TGTGCTAGTGGTGGGGGGGGTGTAAGCAATCAGCCCCAGCATTTT. Encoded protein: CASGGGGVSNQPQHF.

This clone was recorded once. The chain combines TRBV5-1 with TRBJ1-1; TRBD1 might be the D (5 bases). This CDR3 has 13 residues. CDR1 is SGHRS and CDR2 is YFSETQ in the germline V gene. Trimming pared 3 bases from V and 1 base from J, leaving 7 bases between. CDR3 in amino acids: CASSWGENTEAFF. CDR3 bases: TGCGCCAGCAGCTGGGGGGAGAACACTGAAGCTTTCTTT.

V is TRBV15 and J is TRBJ2-3; 7 bases are shared with TRBD1. CDR1 LNHNV and CDR2 YYDKDF come from the germline V gene (reference sequence). This CDR3 is 17 amino acids long. The trim removed 5 bases at V and 0 bases at J, leaving 11 bases unmatched. CDR3: CATSRTRQGPSTDTQYF. CDR3 bases: TGTGCCACCAGCCGAACCCGACAGGGTCCCAGCACAGATACGCAGTATTTT.

J is TRBJ1-3 and V is TRBV6-5, with no clear D. The CDR3 runs 14 residues. Germline V lookup: CDR1 MNHEY, CDR2 SVGAGI. V gave up 6 bases and J gave up 3 bases, with 12 bases separating them. The CDR3 coding sequence is TGTGCCAGCAGAGTCTCCCGGAGTGGAAACACCATATATTTT. It codes for CASRVSRSGNTIYF.

The CDR3 here is CASSYRDRGVDTQYF. The CDR3 DNA reads as TGCGCCAGCAGCTACCGGGACAGGGGGGTAGATACGCAGTATTTT. The rearrangement links TRBV5-1 to TRBJ2-3; 11 bases map to TRBD1. The ends lost 3 bases at V and 5 bases at J; junction bases unmatched: 5. The CDR3 totals 15 residues. Germline V gene lookup returns CDR1 SGHRS and CDR2 YFSETQ.

This chain uses TRBV7-9 with TRBJ1-2; D remains ambiguous. Trimming removed 0 bases from V and 2 bases from J, with 7 bases in between. The CDR3 length is 14 residues. Germline V gene data show CDR1 as SEHNR and CDR2 as FQNEAQ (reference sequence). This CDR3 is CASSLAGGNYGYTF. The CDR3 DNA reads as TGTGCCAGCAGCTTAGCTGGAGGGAACTATGGCTACACCTTC.

This chain connects TRBV7-7 to TRBJ2-3, with D maybe TRBD1 (6 bases). V was trimmed by 5 bases and J by 1 base, leaving 13 bases between them. The CDR3 loop spans 15 amino acids. Germline CDR1 is SSHAT and CDR2 is FNYEAQ (reference sequence). The CDR3 loop is CASSKQGLGTDTQYF. The CDR3, as DNA: TGTGCCAGCAGCAAACAGGGTTTGGGCACAGATACGCAGTATTTT.

This clone has a single count. V usage is TRBV7-2 and J usage is TRBJ2-7; D possibly corresponds to TRBD2 (5 bases). The CDR3 is 15 amino acids. Trimming left V 1 base short and J 3 bases short, with 13 bases between. Per germline, CDR1 SGHTA and CDR2 FQGNSA. The CDR3 loop is CASSLGLANVYEQYF. DNA for the CDR3: TGTGCCAGCAGCTTAGGATTAGCGAACGTCTACGAGCAGTACTTC.

The chain couples TRBV6-6 to TRBJ1-2; D may be TRBD1 (6 bases). Germline V gene lookup returns CDR1 MNHNY and CDR2 SVGAGI (reference sequence). Between the trimmed V and J ends, which lost 8 bases and 12 bases, there was a span of 16 bases. This CDR3 has 11 amino acids. In DNA, the CDR3 is TGTGCCAGCGCATCGGGGGGGCCTCACACCTTC. This gives the protein CASASGGPHTF.